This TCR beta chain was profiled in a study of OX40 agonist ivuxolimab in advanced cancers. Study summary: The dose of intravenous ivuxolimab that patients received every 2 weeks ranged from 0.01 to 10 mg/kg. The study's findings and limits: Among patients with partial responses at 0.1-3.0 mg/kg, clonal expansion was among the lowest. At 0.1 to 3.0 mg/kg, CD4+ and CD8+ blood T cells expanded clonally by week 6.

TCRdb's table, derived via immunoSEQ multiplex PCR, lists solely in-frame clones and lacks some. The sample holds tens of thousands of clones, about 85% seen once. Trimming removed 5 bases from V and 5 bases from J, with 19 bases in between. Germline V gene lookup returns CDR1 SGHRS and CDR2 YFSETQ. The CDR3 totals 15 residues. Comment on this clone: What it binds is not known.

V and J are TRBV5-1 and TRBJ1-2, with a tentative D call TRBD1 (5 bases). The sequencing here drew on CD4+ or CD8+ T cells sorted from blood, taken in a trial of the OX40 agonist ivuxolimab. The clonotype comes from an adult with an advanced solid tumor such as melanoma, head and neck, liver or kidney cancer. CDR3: CASSITGDSRYGYTF. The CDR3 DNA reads TGCGCCAGCAGTATAACCGGGGACTCTCGGTATGGCTACACCTTC.